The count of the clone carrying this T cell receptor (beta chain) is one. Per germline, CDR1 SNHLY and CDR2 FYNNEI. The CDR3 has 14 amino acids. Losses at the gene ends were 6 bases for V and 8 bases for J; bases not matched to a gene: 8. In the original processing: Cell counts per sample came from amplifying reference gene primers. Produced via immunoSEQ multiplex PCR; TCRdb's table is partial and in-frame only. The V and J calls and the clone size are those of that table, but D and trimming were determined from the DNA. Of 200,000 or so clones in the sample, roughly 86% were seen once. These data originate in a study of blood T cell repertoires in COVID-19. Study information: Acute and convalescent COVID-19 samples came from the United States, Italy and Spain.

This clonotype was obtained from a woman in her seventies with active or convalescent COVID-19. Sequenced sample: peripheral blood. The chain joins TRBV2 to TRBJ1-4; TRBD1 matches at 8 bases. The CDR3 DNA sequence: TGTGCCAGCAGCCCAGACAGGGGACTCGAAAAACTGTTTTTT. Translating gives CASSPDRGLEKLFF.